Below, 11 T cell receptor beta chains from the same sample are listed, as sequenced in a study of blood T cell repertoires in COVID-19. Clones were read by immunoSEQ multiplex PCR, and TCRdb kept only the in-frame ones, dropping some. The repertoire holds around 70,000 clones, with about nine tenths as singletons. Sequencing input: peripheral blood. Every receptor here comes from a woman of 80 years or more with active or convalescent COVID-19.

This chain joins TRBV11-2 and TRBJ2-7, with TRBD1 matching over 10 bases. Germline trimming cut 3 bases from V and 4 bases from J; bases unmatched to any gene: 6. In germline, CDR1 is SGHAT, CDR2 FQNNGV. The length of the CDR3 is 15 residues. CDR3 coding DNA: TGTGCCAGCAGCTTCAGACAGGGGGCGCGTTACGAGCAGTACTTC. Translated, it gives CASSFRQGARYEQYF.

The chain uses TRBV7-8 and TRBJ1-4; D remains unclear. CDR3 length: 16 residues. V lost 0 bases, J lost 3 bases, and 11 bases lay in between. Per the germline V gene, CDR1 is SGHVS and CDR2 is FQNEAQ. The CDR3 sequence: CASSLARVFPNEKLFF. DNA for the CDR3: TGTGCCAGCAGCTTAGCCCGGGTTTTCCCTAATGAAAAACTGTTTTTT.

This clone has just one count. The genes are TRBV7-2 and TRBJ1-3; D may be TRBD1 (5 bases). V lost 1 base, J lost 0 bases, and 10 bases lay in between. The CDR3 has 16 residues. CDR1 SGHTA and CDR2 FQGNSA come from the germline V gene. Here the CDR3 DNA reads TGTGCCAGCAGCTTAGAGGGGAAGGGCTCTGGAAACACCATATATTTT. This sequence encodes CASSLEGKGSGNTIYF.

The rearrangement links TRBV5-1 to TRBJ2-3; the match to TRBD1 covers 8 bases. V shed 1 base, J shed 0 bases, and the junction held 7 bases outside the gene matches. The CDR3 consists of 17 residues. Germline CDR1 reads SGHRS; CDR2 reads YFSETQ. Written as DNA, the CDR3 is TGCGCCAGCAGCTTGCGCGGTACAGGGGGAAGCACAGATACGCAGTATTTT. Encoded protein: CASSLRGTGGSTDTQYF.

The chain joins TRBV5-1 to TRBJ2-5; TRBD2 agrees at 7 bases. Germline-derived CDR1 and CDR2 are SGHRS and YFSETQ. The CDR3 length is 16 residues. Losses at the gene ends were 0 bases for V and 2 bases for J; bases not matched to a gene: 7. In DNA, the CDR3 is TGCGCCAGCAGCTTGGCCTCCGTGGGGGGGCAAGAGACCCAGTACTTC. Protein: CASSLASVGGQETQYF.

This chain uses TRBV7-2 with TRBJ1-1; D unclear. The V end was cut by 3 bases, the J end by 0 bases, with 5 bases between. Germline V lookup: CDR1 SGHTA, CDR2 FQGNSA. CDR3 length: 13 residues. The DNA for the CDR3 is TGTGCCAGCAGCTTCGCTATGAACACTGAAGCTTTCTTT. This encodes CASSFAMNTEAFF. Full variable domain (outside the CDR3, taken from reference TRBV7-2 and TRBJ1-1): GAGVSQSPSNKVTEKGKDVELRCDPISGHTALYWYRQSLGQGLEFLIYFQGNSAPDKSGLPSDRFSAERTGGSVSTLTIQRTQQEDSAVYLCASSFAMNTEAFFGQGTRLTVV.

The chain uses TRBV11-2 and TRBJ2-3; TRBD1 might be the D (5 bases). Trimming took 2 bases from V and 1 from J, leaving 7 bases between them. Germline lookup yields CDR1 SGHAT and CDR2 FQNNGV. The CDR3 loop spans 14 amino acids. DNA of the CDR3: TGTGCCAGCAGCTTACACAGGCGCACAGATACGCAGTATTTT. This codes for CASSLHRRTDTQYF.

The gene calls are TRBV4-2 and TRBJ2-3; 8 bases match TRBD2. CDR3 length: 16 amino acids. CDR1 is LGHNA, CDR2 YNFKEQ, per germline. J lost 2 bases, V lost 3 bases, and 7 bases had no gene match. In nucleotides, the CDR3 is TGTGCCAGCAGCCAGGGAGCGGGGGCGCTCACAGATACGCAGTATTTT. It codes for CASSQGAGALTDTQYF.

With regard to this clone: Other DNA sequences from this sample encode an identical CDR3 as well. The chain uses TRBV9 and TRBJ1-1; D gene uncertain. V lost 0 bases and J lost 3, with 6 bases in between. The CDR3 has 13 residues. CDR1 is SGDLS, CDR2 YYNGEE, per germline. This chain's CDR3 is CASSVDRDTEAFF. The CDR3 DNA reads as TGTGCCAGCAGCGTAGATAGAGACACTGAAGCTTTCTTT.

The chain joins TRBV25-1 to TRBJ1-2, with 9 bases aligning to TRBD1. The CDR3 is 13 residues long. J gave up 4 bases and V 10 bases, and 7 bases lay outside the gene matches. Germline V CDR1 and CDR2: MGHDK, SYGVNS. The CDR3 is CATSTGGSYGYTF. DNA for the CDR3: TGTGCCACCTCGACAGGGGGATCCTATGGCTACACCTTC.

The chain employs TRBV19 and TRBJ2-7; 9 bases align to TRBD1. The trim removed 3 bases at V and 5 bases at J, leaving 8 bases unmatched. Germline loops: CDR1 LNHDA, CDR2 SQIVND (reference sequence). CDR3 length: 15 residues. CDR3 coding DNA: TGTGCCAGTAGTATCGTACAGGGGGCGATCCACGAGCAGTACTTC. Amino acids: CASSIVQGAIHEQYF.